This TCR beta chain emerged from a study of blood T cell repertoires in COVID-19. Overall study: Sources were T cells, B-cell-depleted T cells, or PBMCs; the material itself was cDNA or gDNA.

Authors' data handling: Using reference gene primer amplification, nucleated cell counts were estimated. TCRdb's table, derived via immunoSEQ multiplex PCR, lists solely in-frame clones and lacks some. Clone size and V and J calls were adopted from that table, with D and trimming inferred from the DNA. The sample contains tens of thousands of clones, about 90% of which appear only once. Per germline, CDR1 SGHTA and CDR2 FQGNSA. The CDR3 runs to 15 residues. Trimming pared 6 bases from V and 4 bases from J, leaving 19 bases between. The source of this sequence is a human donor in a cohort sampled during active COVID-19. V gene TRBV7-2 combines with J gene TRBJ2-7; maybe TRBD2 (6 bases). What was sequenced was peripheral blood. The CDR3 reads CASRVGDLFSYEQYF. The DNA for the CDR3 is TGTGCCAGCAGGGTGGGGGACTTATTCTCGTACGAGCAGTACTTC.